This T cell receptor (beta chain) was profiled in a study of control samples from healthy donors and cancer patients. V was shortened by 4 bases and J by 7 bases, with 19 bases between the two germline ends. There are 15 residues in the CDR3. Looked up from germline, CDR1 is LGHDT and CDR2 is YNNKEL (reference sequence). The data were produced by immunoSEQ multiplex PCR, yet TCRdb's version contains in-frame clones alone and is incomplete. The repertoire holds around 130,000 clones, with about nine tenths as singletons. This chain links TRBV3-1 (or the pseudogene TRBV3-2) with TRBJ1-2; no definite D call. This sequence originates from a middle-aged man with head and neck cancer. The sequencing sample was made of PBMCs. The CDR3 sequence: CASSLTESVSGGYTF. CDR3 DNA: TGTGCCAGCAGCCTAACTGAGTCCGTGAGCGGTGGCTACACCTTC.